This entry features one TCR beta chain sequence. No cognate antigen has been identified for it. Base qualities are missing; no much larger clone stands one base away. The sample is drawn from a study of T cell responses to AZD1222 COVID-19 vaccine listed by TCRdb under 2021. Regarding the study in general: AZD1222 recipients whose second dose came at about 4 weeks and those whose second dose came at about 12 weeks were combined into one group, since spike-specific TCR depth and breadth did not differ between the two schedules. TCR sequencing was performed for approximately 240 trial participants, of whom approximately 200 were given two doses of AZD1222 and roughly 25 were given two doses of MenACWY control vaccine. Trial participants were enrolled by age into subgroups of 18-55, 56-69 and 70-plus years, and about 150, 27 and 61 TCR-sequenced participants, respectively, were included in these subgroups.

The CDR3 regions of human TCRbeta chains were subjected to immunosequencing. The authors' pipeline ran thus. TCRs in the repertoires were compared against a reference library of SARS-CoV-2-specific TCRs that had been generated with the MIRA antigen-specificity platform. Breadth was defined as the fraction of unique TCRs that were SARS-CoV-2-associated, and depth was defined as the fraction of total T cells that were SARS-CoV-2-associated. Each spike-specific TCR was assigned to its reactive spike region and to a CD4 or CD8 class using the MIRA data. Log10-transformed breadth and depth values were compared by one-way ANOVA with Sidak's multiple comparisons tests. TCRdb limited this immuneACCESS table to in-frame rearrangements with V and J called. A share of clones is missing; checked studies link under half to unresolved V genes, and the rest is unexplained. V, J and clone size are those of that table, while D and trimming were read from the DNA. For this sample the table gives tens of thousands of clones, of which around 73% were detected only once. Jointly, the top ten make up roughly 21% of the sample.

Per the publication, the time point label means: baseline before first vaccination. Samples from vaccinated people were obtained from the UK trials COV001 and COV002, which included a single-blind randomized controlled phase 2/3 trial of AZD1222 (ChAdOx1 nCoV-19) in healthy adults. For TCRbeta chain sequencing, PBMC samples were collected from trial participants at day 0 and at day 28 after the second dose. Broad study findings and their caveats: Because no samples from the day 14 peak response were available, repertoires could be characterized only after the peak T cell response. Participants were mostly white British, with more females than males. The authors suggested clonal diversity may have been underestimated. The whole spike protein was spanned by vaccine-associated CD4 TCRs, and dominant responses were seen in regions 160-218 and 743-854. In the small 56-69-year group, the increase in depth fell short of significance, most likely because of low power. Spike-specific TCR breadth and depth rose significantly after two AZD1222 doses compared with day 0 and with MenACWY recipients. Only five or six AZD1222 recipients were SARS-CoV-2 seropositive at baseline, limiting conclusions about previously exposed vaccinees. Reportedly, close to half of the unique spike-specific TCRs recognized epitopes lying outside the regions that are mutated in the B.1.351 and B.1.1.7 variants.

Trimming takes 1 base off V and 5 bases off J; junction bases not matched to a gene: 8. Spanning cysteine to phenylalanine, the CDR3 consists of 16 amino acids. The sequence is cut down to CDR3 DNA, 48 bases in frame from base 1. According to the germline V gene, CDR1 reads SGHRS and CDR2 reads YFSETQ. This receptor was identified in an adult in good health. The V gene is TRBV5-1 and the J gene is TRBJ2-3; TRBD2 agrees with 9 junctional bases. The sample consisted of peripheral blood, taken on day 0 of AZD1222 vaccination. The nucleotides are TGCGCCAGCAGCTTGTTCGGCGGGAGGGCCCAAGATACGCAGTATTTT. It specifies CASSLFGGRAQDTQYF.